This T cell receptor beta chain is drawn from a study of cytomegalovirus exposure and HLA in healthy donors. Germline CDR1 and CDR2: SGHDT and YYEEEE. This CDR3 has 13 residues. V lost 1 base and J lost 0, with 5 bases in between. The sample holds a few counts of this clone. The PCR employed 60 Vbeta primers together with 13 Jbeta primers. Sequenced by immunoSEQ multiplex PCR; TCRdb stores in-frame clones only, minus some. Of 150,000 or so clones listed, 60% to 85% were seen once; the top ten hold around 3%. J is TRBJ2-7 and V is TRBV5-6; D uncertain. The sequence was obtained from a middle-aged man in good health and CMV-seropositive. Sequenced material: PBMCs. CDR3 region: CASSLSSSYEQYF. The CDR3, as DNA: TGTGCCAGCAGCTTGTCGAGCTCCTACGAGCAGTACTTC.